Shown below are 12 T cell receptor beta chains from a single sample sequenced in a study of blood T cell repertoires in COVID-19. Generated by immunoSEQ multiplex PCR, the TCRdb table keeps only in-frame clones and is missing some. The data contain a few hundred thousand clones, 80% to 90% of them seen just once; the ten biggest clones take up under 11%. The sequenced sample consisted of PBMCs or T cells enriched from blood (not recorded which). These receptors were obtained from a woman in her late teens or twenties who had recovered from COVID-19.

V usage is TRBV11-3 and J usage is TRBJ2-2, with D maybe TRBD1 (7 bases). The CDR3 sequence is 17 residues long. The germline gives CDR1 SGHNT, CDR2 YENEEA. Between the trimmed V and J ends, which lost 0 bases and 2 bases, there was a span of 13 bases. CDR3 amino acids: CASSLDSGDSNTGELFF. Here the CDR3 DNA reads TGTGCCAGCAGCTTAGATTCGGGGGACAGCAACACCGGGGAGCTGTTTTTT.

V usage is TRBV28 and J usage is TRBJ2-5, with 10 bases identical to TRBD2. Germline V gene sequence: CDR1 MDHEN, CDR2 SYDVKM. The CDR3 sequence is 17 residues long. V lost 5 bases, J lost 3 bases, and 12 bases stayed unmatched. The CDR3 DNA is TGTGCCAGCAGTCCCCTCCCAGGCCTAGCGGGAGAAGAGACCCAGTACTTC. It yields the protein CASSPLPGLAGEETQYF.

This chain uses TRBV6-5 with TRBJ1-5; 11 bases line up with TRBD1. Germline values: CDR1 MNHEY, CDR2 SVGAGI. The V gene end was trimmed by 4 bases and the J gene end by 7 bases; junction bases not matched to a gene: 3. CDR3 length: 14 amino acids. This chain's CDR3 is CASSLGQGGQPQHF. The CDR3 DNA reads TGTGCCAGCAGTTTGGGACAGGGGGGACAGCCCCAGCATTTT.

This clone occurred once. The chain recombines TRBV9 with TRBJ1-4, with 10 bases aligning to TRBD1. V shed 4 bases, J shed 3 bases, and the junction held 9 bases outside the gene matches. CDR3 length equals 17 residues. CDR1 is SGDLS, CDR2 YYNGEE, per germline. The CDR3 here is CASSPSTGGVANEKLFF. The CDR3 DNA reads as TGTGCCAGCAGCCCTTCGACAGGGGGCGTTGCTAATGAAAAACTGTTTTTT.

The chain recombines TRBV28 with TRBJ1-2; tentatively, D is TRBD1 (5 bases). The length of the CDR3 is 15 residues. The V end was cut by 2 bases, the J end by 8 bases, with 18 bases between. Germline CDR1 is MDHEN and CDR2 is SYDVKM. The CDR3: CASSLDLSSGGGYTF. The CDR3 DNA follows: TGTGCCAGCAGTTTAGATCTGAGCTCCGGGGGGGGCTACACCTTC.

The CDR3 loop reads CASSQNRVTGELFF. For the CDR3, the DNA is TGTGCCAGCAGCCAAAACAGGGTCACCGGGGAGCTGTTTTTT. The V gene is TRBV3-1 (or the pseudogene TRBV3-2), the J gene TRBJ2-2; tentatively, D is TRBD1 (6 bases). Trimming stripped 2 bases from V and 4 bases from J, with 8 bases between. In germline, CDR1 is LGHDT, CDR2 YNNKEL (reference sequence). The CDR3 extends over 14 amino acids.

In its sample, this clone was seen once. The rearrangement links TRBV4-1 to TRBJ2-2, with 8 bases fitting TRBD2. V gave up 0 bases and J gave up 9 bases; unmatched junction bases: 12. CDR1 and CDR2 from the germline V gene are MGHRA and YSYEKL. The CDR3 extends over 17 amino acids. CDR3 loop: CASSQDRSGGGTRELFF. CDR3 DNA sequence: TGCGCCAGCAGCCAAGATCGCAGCGGGGGAGGTACGAGGGAGCTGTTTTTT.

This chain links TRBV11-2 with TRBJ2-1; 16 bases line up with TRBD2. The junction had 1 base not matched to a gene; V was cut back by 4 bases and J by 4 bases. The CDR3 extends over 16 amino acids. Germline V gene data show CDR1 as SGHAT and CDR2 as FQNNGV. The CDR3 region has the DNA TGTGCCAGCAGCTGGGGACTAGCGGGAGGGTACAATGAGCAGTTCTTC. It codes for CASSWGLAGGYNEQFF.

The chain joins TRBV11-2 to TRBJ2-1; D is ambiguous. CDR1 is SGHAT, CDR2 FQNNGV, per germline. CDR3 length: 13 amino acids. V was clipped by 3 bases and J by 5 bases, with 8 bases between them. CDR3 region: CASSFAGDNEQFF. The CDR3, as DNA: TGTGCCAGCAGCTTTGCCGGAGACAATGAGCAGTTCTTC.

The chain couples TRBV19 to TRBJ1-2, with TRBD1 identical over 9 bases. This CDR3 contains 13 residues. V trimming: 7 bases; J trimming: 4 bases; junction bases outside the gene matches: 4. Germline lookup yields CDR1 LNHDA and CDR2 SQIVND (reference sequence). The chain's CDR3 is CASIQGASYGYTF. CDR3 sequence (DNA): TGTGCCAGTATACAGGGGGCGTCCTATGGCTACACCTTC.

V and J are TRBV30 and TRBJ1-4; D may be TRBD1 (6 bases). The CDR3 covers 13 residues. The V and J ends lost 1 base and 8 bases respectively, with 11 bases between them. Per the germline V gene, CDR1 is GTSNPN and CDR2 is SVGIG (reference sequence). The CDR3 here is CAWSAERGEKLFF. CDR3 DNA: TGTGCCTGGAGTGCTGAAAGGGGGGAAAAACTGTTTTTT.

The CDR3 DNA reads as TGTGCCAGCAGCGCCGAGGGGGGGAACTATGGCTACACCTTC. It is translated as CASSAEGGNYGYTF. This chain links TRBV6-5 with TRBJ1-2, with a possible D match to TRBD1 (6 bases). Germline V gene lookup returns CDR1 MNHEY and CDR2 SVGAGI. The V end was cut by 6 bases, the J end by 2 bases, with 13 bases between. This CDR3 has 14 residues.